The subject of this entry is one T cell receptor (beta chain). The antigen remains unidentified. The CDR3 length is 14 residues. The V gene lost 6 bases and the J gene lost 1 base, with 13 bases spanning the gap. Germline lookup yields CDR1 SNHLY and CDR2 FYNNEI. The assay used deep level. TCRdb's table, derived via immunoSEQ multiplex PCR, lists solely in-frame clones and lacks some. Of about 1 million clones in the sample, about 75% were seen once. This entry comes from a study of shared clonotypes between healthy human individuals. Study-level results: Tissues were not sampled, only blood, and their repertoires likely differ.

This sequence joins TRBV2 and TRBJ2-7; D may be TRBD2 (6 bases). This TCR came from a young man in good health. Sequenced input: memory CD4+ T cells sorted from blood. Subset here: CD45RA-negative fraction. CDR3 in amino acids: CASRPSEGSYEQYF. In DNA, the CDR3 is TGTGCCAGCAGACCGTCGGAGGGGTCCTACGAGCAGTACTTC.